This record looks at one TCR beta chain sequence and its context. Residents of 24 US areas, aged roughly 18 to 90 years, made up the participants. Donors of Cohort 3 who recovered were those that had two negative PCRs, clearance, or symptom resolution. This sample is part of a study of blood T cell repertoires in COVID-19. Turning to the study itself: Samples came from the United States, Italy and Spain, spanning acute and convalescent COVID-19. PBMCs, B-cell-depleted T cells, or T cells were the source of the cDNA or gDNA that made up the material.

Repertoires were generated with immunoSEQ multiplex PCR, while TCRdb's copy carries only in-frame clones and drops some. The sample yields about 300,000 clones, roughly nine tenths seen once. V was pared by 0 bases and J by 0 bases, with 10 bases between. This CDR3 spans 16 amino acids. The germline CDR1 and CDR2 sequences are MGHRA and YSYEKL. V usage is TRBV4-1 and J usage is TRBJ2-3, with a possible D match to TRBD2 (7 bases). The material sequenced was PBMCs or T cells enriched from blood (not recorded which). The source is a woman aged 25 to 39 who had recovered from COVID-19. In DNA form, the CDR3 reads TGCGCCAGCAGCCAAGAGGGGGGGCCGAGCACAGATACGCAGTATTTT. Translating gives CASSQEGGPSTDTQYF.